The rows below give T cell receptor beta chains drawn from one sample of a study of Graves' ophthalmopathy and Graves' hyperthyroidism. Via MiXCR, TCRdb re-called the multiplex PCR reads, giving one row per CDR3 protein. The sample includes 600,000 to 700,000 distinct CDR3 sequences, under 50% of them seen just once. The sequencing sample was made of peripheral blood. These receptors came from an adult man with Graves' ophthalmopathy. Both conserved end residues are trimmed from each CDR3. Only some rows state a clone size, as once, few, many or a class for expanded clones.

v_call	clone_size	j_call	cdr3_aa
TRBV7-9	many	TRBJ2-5	ASSSYRGTAWGTQY
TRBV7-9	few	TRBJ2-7	ASSPPEGRGVYEQY
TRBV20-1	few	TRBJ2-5	SARPDRDQPQY
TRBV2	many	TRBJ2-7	AGSSQGRQY
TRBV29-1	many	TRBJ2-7	SFSASGDYEQY
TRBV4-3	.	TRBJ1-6	ASSQDEARLTYNSPLH
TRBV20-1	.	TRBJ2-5	SPIGGEKETQY
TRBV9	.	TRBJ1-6	ASSGGPVGLGTFNSPLH
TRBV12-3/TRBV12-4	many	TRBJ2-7	ASRGQNPSEQY
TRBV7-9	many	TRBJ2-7	ASSLAAAAFYEQY
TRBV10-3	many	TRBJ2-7	AIRGAGAPEQY
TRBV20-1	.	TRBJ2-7	SARDIGQGEGEQY
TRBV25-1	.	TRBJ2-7	ASRDRNEQY
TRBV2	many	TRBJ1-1	ASRPSPGLMNTEAF
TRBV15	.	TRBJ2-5	ATSSLTGMETQY
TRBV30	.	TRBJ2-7	AWSVSSSGEQY
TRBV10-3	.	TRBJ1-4	AISEGQGYEKLF
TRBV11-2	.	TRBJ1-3	ASSLARSGNTIY
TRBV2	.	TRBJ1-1	ASSPTTGGSVNTEAF
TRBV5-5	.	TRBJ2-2	ASSLWTGEFGGELF
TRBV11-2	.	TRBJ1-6	ASRSPGQPNSPLH
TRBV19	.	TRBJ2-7	ASSRQGVAYEQY
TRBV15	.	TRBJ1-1	ATSSYDTSNTEAF
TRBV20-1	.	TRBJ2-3	SAILPGTDTQY
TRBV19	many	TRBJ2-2	ASNLGPKAGETGELF
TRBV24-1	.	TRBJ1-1	ATESGTGDAF
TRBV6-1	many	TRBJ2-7	AGGKGEQY
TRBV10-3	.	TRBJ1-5	AIRQNERDTTRSSQH
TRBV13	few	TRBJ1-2	ASGTDYGYT
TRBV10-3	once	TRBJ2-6	AIRGQAPGANVLT
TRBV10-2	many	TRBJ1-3	ASRAGNTIY
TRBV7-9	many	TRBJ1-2	ASSRGTGGAGYGYT
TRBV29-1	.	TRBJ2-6	SVGTSGGANVLT
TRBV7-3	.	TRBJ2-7	ASSFAEFSANLGTSEQY
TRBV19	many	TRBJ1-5	ATEKYSNQPQH
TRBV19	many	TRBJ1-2	ASSISTGGSFGYT
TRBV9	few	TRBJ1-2	ASSVGDQDRLYGYT
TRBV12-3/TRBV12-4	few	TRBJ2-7	ASTQGETLRDEQY
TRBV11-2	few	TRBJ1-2	ASSPLRTRKDGYT
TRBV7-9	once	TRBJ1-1	ASSVLRGGTNTEAF
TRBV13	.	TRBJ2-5	ASSLGIQY
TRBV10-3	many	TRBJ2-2	AIRGTGDTGELF
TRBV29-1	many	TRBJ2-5	SVEPRAVRGETQY
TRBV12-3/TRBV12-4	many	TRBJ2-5	ASSWGLAGQETQY
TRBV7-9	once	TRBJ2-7	ASSLDSGGRQY
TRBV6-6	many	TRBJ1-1	ASSVSGVIGEAF
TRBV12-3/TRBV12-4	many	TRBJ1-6	ASSLRGTLGSPLH
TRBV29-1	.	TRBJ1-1	SVSYRGNEAF
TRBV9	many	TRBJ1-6	ASSGTGGGNSPLH